Presented here are 10 T cell receptor beta chains from one specimen sequenced in a study of PD-1 blockade in classical Hodgkin lymphoma. All patients relapsed after autologous stem cell transplantation, and brentuximab vedotin exposure varied. Sequencing was performed with immunoSEQ multiplex PCR; in TCRdb, only in-frame clones are kept and a portion is missing. The sample has about 21,000 clones, 70% to 80% seen once. Sequenced here: peripheral blood mononuclear cells (PBMCs), sampled at baseline. These receptors were taken from a human donor with classical Hodgkin lymphoma.

The V call is TRBV27, the J call TRBJ2-5; D possibly uses TRBD1 or TRBD2 (5 bases each). The J call may be wrong; the DNA end is better matched by TRBJ2-7. The CDR3 has 11 amino acids. Per germline, CDR1 MNHEY and CDR2 SMNVEV (reference sequence). The CDR3: CASSWGSEQYF. The CDR3 coding sequence is TGTGCCAGCAGTTGGGGGAGCGAGCAGTACTTC.

The V gene is TRBV7-8, the J gene TRBJ1-2, with TRBD1 identical over 9 bases. This CDR3 spans 15 amino acids. The V gene's germline CDR1 is SGHVS and CDR2 FQNEAQ. Trimming cost V 0 bases and J 2 bases; bases outside gene matches: 1. The CDR3 bases are TGTGCCAGCAGCTTAGCGGGACAGGGAAACTATGGCTACACCTTC. Amino acid sequence: CASSLAGQGNYGYTF.

The genes are TRBV29-1 and TRBJ1-5; 7 nucleotides agree with TRBD1. The germline gives CDR1 SQVTM, CDR2 ANQGSEA. V gave up 4 bases and J gave up 5 bases; unmatched junction bases: 5. This CDR3 contains 13 residues. The CDR3 region is CSVGSDRDQPQHF. CDR3 sequence (DNA): TGCAGCGTTGGAAGTGACAGGGATCAGCCCCAGCATTTT. Full variable domain (rest looked up from reference TRBV29-1 and TRBJ1-5): SAVISQKPSRDICQRGTSLTIQCQVDSQVTMMFWYRQQPGQSLTLIATANQGSEATYESGFVIDKFPISRPNLTFSTLTVSNMSPEDSSIYLCSVGSDRDQPQHFGDGTRLSIL.

The rearrangement joins TRBV6-6 to TRBJ1-5; D is undetermined. The germline gives CDR1 MNHNY, CDR2 SVGAGI (reference sequence). The CDR3 runs 12 residues. V lost 5 bases to trimming and J lost 5 bases, with 7 bases between them. The CDR3 here is CASSPPYQPQHF. CDR3 DNA: TGTGCCAGCAGTCCCCCCTATCAGCCCCAGCATTTT.

This clone was recorded once. The V and J genes are TRBV4-3 and TRBJ1-6; no clear D gene. Germline assignment: CDR1 LGHNA and CDR2 YSLEER. Trimming left V 1 base short and J 10 bases short, with 14 bases between. CDR3 length: 15 amino acids. CDR3 nucleotides: TGCGCCAGCAGCCAAGGCTCCGGGAGGGAGTCACCCCTCCACTTT. Translating gives CASSQGSGRESPLHF.

The chain carries TRBV9 and TRBJ2-5; 9 nucleotides match TRBD2. V shed 0 bases and J 5 bases; nucleotides not matched to a gene: 5. This CDR3 comprises 15 residues. Germline CDR1 is SGDLS and CDR2 is YYNGEE. In DNA form, the CDR3 reads TGTGCCAGCAGCGTAGCTAGCGGGGCGTTCGAGACCCAGTACTTC. Its protein product is CASSVASGAFETQYF.

J is TRBJ2-6 and V is TRBV6-5; no clear D gene. V was trimmed by 2 bases and J by 2 bases, leaving 10 bases between them. From germline, CDR1 is MNHEY and CDR2 SVGAGI. The CDR3 has 16 residues. The CDR3 DNA reads TGTGCCAGCAGTTACAACAAGAGACCTGGGGCCAACGTCCTGACTTTC. This encodes CASSYNKRPGANVLTF.

The chain has TRBV7-6 and TRBJ2-1; 9 bases align to TRBD1. Germline V CDR1 and CDR2: SGHVS, FNYEAQ. CDR3 length: 14 amino acids. Trimming cost V 5 bases and J 7 bases; bases outside gene matches: 6. This chain's CDR3 is CASSAGTGRNEQFF. In nucleotides, the CDR3 is TGTGCCAGCAGCGCGGGGACAGGGAGAAATGAGCAGTTCTTC.

The gene calls are TRBV7-9 and TRBJ1-1; D unclear. Germline lookup yields CDR1 SEHNR and CDR2 FQNEAQ (reference sequence). Trimming pared 5 bases from V and 0 bases from J, leaving 7 bases between. There are 13 residues in the CDR3. CDR3 loop: CASSTTVNTEAFF. The CDR3, as DNA: TGTGCCAGCAGCACCACAGTGAACACTGAAGCTTTCTTT.

The V gene is TRBV9, the J gene TRBJ2-5; D is uncertain. Trimming pared 0 bases from V and 5 bases from J, leaving 14 bases between. Germline V CDR1 and CDR2: SGDLS, YYNGEE. The CDR3 has 15 residues. The CDR3 region is CASSVVPSDGETQYF. The CDR3, as DNA: TGTGCCAGCAGCGTAGTCCCGTCGGATGGGGAGACCCAGTACTTC.